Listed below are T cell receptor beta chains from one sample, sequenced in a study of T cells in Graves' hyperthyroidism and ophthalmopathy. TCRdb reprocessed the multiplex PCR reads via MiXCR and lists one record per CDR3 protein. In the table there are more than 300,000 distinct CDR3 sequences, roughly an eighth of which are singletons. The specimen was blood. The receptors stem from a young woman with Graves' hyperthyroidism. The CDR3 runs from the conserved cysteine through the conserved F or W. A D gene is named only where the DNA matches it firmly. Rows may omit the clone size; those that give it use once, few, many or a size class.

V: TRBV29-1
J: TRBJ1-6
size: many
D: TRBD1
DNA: TGCAGCGTTGCTTTAGGGACAGGAGGCTCACCCCTCCACTTT
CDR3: CSVALGTGGSPLHF

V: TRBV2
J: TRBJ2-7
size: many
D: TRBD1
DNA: TGTGCCAGCTCGGGACAGACGGCCTACGAGCAGTACTTC
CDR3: CASSGQTAYEQYF

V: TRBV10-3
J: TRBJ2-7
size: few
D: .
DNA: TGTGCCATCAGACCACAGGGAAGGAGCTACGAGCAGTACTTC
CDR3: CAIRPQGRSYEQYF

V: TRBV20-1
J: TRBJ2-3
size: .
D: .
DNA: TGCAGTGCCCAAGCGGTCTTGCGGGGATCCACAGATACGCAGTATTTT
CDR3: CSAQAVLRGSTDTQYF

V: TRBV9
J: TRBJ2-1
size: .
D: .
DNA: TGTGCCAGCAGCCCCTGGAGCAATGAGCAGTTCTTC
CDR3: CASSPWSNEQFF

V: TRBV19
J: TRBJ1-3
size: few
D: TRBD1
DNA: TGTGCCAGTAGTATCGACCCGGGACAGATCATCTCTGGAAACACCATATATTTT
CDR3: CASSIDPGQIISGNTIYF

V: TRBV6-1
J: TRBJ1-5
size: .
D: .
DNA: TGTGCCAGCAGTACCAGGACAAGGCCCCAGCATTTT
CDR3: CASSTRTRPQHF

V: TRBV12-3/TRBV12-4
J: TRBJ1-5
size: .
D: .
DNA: TGTGCCAGCAGTGATCAGGGTCCCCAGCATTTT
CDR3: CASSDQGPQHF

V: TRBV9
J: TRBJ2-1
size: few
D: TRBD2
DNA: TGTGCCAGCAGCGTAGACGGGGGGGGGGGATACAATGAGCAGTTCTTC
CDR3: CASSVDGGGGYNEQFF

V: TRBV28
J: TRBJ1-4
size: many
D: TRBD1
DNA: TGTGCCAGCAGTTCGTCCGGGACAGGGGGTGAAAAACTGTTTTTT
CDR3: CASSSSGTGGEKLFF

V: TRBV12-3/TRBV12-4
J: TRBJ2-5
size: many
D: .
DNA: TGTGCCAGCAGCCTCAGAGATGCTGAGACCCAGTACTTC
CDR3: CASSLRDAETQYF

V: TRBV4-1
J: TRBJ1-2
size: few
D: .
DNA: TGCGCCAGCAGCCAAGATCTCCAAGGGCATGGCTACACCTTC
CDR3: CASSQDLQGHGYTF

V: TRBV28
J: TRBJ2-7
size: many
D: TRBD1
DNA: TGTGCCAGCAGTGTAGACAGGGGGCCAAGCTCCTACGAGCAGTACTTC
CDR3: CASSVDRGPSSYEQYF

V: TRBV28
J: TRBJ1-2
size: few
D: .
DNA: TGTGCCAGCCGCGACCCGCTAGGCTACACCTTC
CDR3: CASRDPLGYTF

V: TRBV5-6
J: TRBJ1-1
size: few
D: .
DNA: TGTGCCAGCTCTAGATCGAGGGAGGATACTGAAGCTTTCTTT
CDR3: CASSRSREDTEAFF

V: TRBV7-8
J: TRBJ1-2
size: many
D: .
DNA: TGTGCCAGCAGCTTACAGGATAACTATGGCTACACCTTC
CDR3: CASSLQDNYGYTF